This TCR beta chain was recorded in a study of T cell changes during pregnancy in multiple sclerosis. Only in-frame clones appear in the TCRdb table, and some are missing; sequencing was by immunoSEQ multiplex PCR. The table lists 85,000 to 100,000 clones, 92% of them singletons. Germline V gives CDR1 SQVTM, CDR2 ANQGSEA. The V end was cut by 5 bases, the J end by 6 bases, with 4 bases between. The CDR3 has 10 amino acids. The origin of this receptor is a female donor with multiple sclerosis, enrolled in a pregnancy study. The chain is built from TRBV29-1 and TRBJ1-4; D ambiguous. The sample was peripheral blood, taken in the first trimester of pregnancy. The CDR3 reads CSVYYEKLFF. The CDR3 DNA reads TGCAGCGTTTATTATGAAAAACTGTTTTTT.